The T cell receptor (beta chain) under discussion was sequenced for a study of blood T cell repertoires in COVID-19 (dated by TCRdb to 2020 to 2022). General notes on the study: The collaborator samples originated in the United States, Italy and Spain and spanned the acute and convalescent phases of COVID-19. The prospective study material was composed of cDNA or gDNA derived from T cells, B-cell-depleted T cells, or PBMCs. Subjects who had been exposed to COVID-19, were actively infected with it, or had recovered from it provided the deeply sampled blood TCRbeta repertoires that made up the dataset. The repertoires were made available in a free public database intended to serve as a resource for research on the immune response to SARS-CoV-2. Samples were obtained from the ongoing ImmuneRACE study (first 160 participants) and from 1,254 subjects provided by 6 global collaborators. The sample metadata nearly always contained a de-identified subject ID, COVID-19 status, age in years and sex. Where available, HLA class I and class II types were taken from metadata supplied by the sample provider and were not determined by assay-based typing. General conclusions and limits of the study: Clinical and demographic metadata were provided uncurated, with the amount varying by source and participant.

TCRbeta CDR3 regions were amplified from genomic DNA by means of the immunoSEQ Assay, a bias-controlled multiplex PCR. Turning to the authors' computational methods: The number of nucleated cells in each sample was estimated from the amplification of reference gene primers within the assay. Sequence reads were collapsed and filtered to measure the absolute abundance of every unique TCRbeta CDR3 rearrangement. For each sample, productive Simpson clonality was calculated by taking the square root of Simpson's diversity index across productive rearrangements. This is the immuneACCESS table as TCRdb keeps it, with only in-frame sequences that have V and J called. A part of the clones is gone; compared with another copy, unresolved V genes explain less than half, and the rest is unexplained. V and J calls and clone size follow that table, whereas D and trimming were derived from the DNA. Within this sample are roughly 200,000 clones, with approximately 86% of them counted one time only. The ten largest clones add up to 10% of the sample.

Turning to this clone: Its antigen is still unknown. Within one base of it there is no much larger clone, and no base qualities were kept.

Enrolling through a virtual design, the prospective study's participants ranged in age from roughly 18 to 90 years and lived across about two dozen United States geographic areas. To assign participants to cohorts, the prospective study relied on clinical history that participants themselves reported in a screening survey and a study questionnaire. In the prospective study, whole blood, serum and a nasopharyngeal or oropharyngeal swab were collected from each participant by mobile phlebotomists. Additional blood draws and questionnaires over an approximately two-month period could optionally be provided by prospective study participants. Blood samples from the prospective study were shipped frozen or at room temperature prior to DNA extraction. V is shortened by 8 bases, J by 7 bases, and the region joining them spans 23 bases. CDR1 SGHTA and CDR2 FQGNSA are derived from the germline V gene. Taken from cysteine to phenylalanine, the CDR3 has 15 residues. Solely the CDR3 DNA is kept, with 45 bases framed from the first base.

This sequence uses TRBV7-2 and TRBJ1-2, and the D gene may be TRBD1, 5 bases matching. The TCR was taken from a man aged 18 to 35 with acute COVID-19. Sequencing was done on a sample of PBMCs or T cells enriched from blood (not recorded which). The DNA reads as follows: TGTGCCAGCCCAAAGACAGTGGGGGGAGCAGGTGGCTACACCTTC. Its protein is CASPKTVGGAGGYTF.